The 10 T cell receptor beta chains in this list originate from one sample, sequenced in a study of shared clonotypes between healthy human individuals. Generated by immunoSEQ multiplex PCR, the TCRdb table keeps only in-frame clones and is missing some. Found here are just over 2,000,000 clones, approximately 95% of them singletons; the top ten hold 0.1% to 0.15%. The material sequenced was naive CD4+ T cells sorted from blood. Subset: CD45RA+ positively selected. Every receptor here comes from a man younger than 30 in good health.

This chain joins TRBV30 and TRBJ2-1; D is unclear. The V gene's germline CDR1 is GTSNPN and CDR2 SVGIG (reference sequence). Trimming left V 0 bases short and J 0 bases short, with 6 bases between. This CDR3 has 14 residues. The CDR3 reads CAWSVAFSYNEQFF. The DNA for the CDR3 is TGTGCCTGGAGTGTAGCGTTCTCCTACAATGAGCAGTTCTTC.

The CDR3 nucleotides read TGTGCCACGAATCGCGGGGGGCCTGGAGCTGAAGCTTTCTTT. Encoded protein: CATNRGGPGAEAFF. This chain links TRBV6-5 with TRBJ1-1, with D possibly being TRBD1 (6 bases). CDR1 is MNHEY, CDR2 SVGAGI, per germline. The CDR3 loop spans 14 amino acids. V lost 10 bases, J lost 6 bases, and 21 bases lay in between.

This chain links TRBV4-1 with TRBJ2-2; D is uncertain. CDR1 MGHRA and CDR2 YSYEKL come from the germline V gene. Trimming pared 1 base from V and 0 bases from J, leaving 9 bases between. The CDR3 is 16 residues long. The CDR3 nucleotides are TGCGCCAGCAGCCAAGGGATTTCAGCGAACACCGGGGAGCTGTTTTTT. It encodes CASSQGISANTGELFF.

The rearrangement links TRBV30 to TRBJ1-5, with D possibly matching TRBD1 (5 bases). Trimming cost V 2 bases and J 11 bases, with 13 bases left between them. Looked up from germline, CDR1 is GTSNPN and CDR2 is SVGIG (reference sequence). The CDR3 is made up of 12 amino acids. CDR3 loop: CAWSHRRGSQHF. The DNA for the CDR3 is TGTGCCTGGAGTCACAGGCGGGGTTCCCAGCATTTT. The complete variable domain, with remaining parts taken from reference TRBV30 and TRBJ1-5, reads SQTIHQWPATLVQPVGSPLSLECTVEGTSNPNLYWYRQAAGRGLQLLFYSVGIGQISSEVPQNLSASRPQDRQFILSSKKLLLSDSGFYLCAWSHRRGSQHFGDGTRLSIL.

This clone was seen just once. The CDR3 nucleotides read TGTGCCAGCAGCTTCCAGGGGATCTACAATGAGCAGTTCTTC. Amino acids: CASSFQGIYNEQFF. The rearrangement joins TRBV5-5 to TRBJ2-1, with D possibly matching TRBD1 (6 bases). Germline V CDR1 and CDR2: SGHKS, YYEKEE (reference sequence). V was cut by 2 bases and J by 3 bases, with 9 bases left in between. The length of the CDR3 is 14 residues.

The rearrangement links TRBV7-9 to TRBJ1-1; 7 bases fit TRBD1. Looked up from germline, CDR1 is SEHNR and CDR2 is FQNEAQ (reference sequence). The CDR3 is made up of 10 amino acids. V dropped 5 bases and J dropped 10; count of bases not matched to a gene: 1. The CDR3 region is CASSRDRAFF. The DNA of the CDR3 is TGTGCCAGCAGCCGGGACAGAGCTTTCTTT.

The rearrangement joins TRBV5-1 to TRBJ2-7; TRBD1 agrees at 8 bases. The CDR3 contains 16 residues. J was trimmed by 0 bases and V by 2 bases; bases with no gene match: 7. The germline V gene encodes CDR1 SGHRS and CDR2 YFSETQ. CDR3 DNA sequence: TGCGCCAGCAGCTTTTCGGGACAGGTGAGCTCCTACGAGCAGTACTTC. Amino acids: CASSFSGQVSSYEQYF.

This clone was picked up one time. The gene calls are TRBV25-1 and TRBJ2-7; D possibly corresponds to TRBD1 (6 bases). Trimming pared 4 bases from V and 7 bases from J, leaving 14 bases between. CDR3 length: 13 amino acids. Germline assignment: CDR1 MGHDK and CDR2 SYGVNS. CDR3 nucleotide sequence: TGTGCCAGCAGTGGGGTCACAGGGTTTGAGCAGTACTTC. Translated: CASSGVTGFEQYF.

The CDR3 nucleotides read TGTGCCAGTAGTATAGCAGGCAGGGTTAATCAGCCCCAGCATTTT. Translation: CASSIAGRVNQPQHF. The J gene is TRBJ1-5, the V gene TRBV19; tentative D call: TRBD1 (5 bases). Germline CDR1 and CDR2: LNHDA and SQIVND (reference sequence). The V and J ends lost 1 base and 4 bases respectively, with 11 bases between them. This CDR3 contains 15 residues.

The rearrangement links TRBV10-1 to TRBJ2-3; D perhaps matches TRBD2 (6 bases). This CDR3 comprises 17 residues. The germline V gene has CDR1 WNHNN and CDR2 SYGVQD (reference sequence). The ends were cut back, 1 base at V and 2 bases at J, with 16 bases in the middle. CDR3 loop: CASSEFYSGPITDTQYF. In nucleotides, the CDR3 is TGCGCCAGCAGTGAGTTCTATAGCGGACCTATCACAGATACGCAGTATTTT.